This is a list of T cell receptor beta chains from one sample in a study of blood T cells in healthy people across ages. TCRdb re-called the 5' RACE reads with MiXCR, one entry per CDR3 protein. The sample holds approximately 1,000,000 distinct CDR3 sequences; 35% to 40% are singletons and the top ten take 13%. The sample taken for sequencing was blood. The receptors come from a young man in good health. The CDR3 runs from the conserved cysteine through the conserved F or W. Each record gives: D gene, V gene, clone size, J gene, CDR3 DNA, CDR3 protein. D genes are given only for firm matches. Some rows have no size entry. The others give once, few or many, or a class for an expanded clone.

NA,TRBV25-1,few,TRBJ2-7,TGTGCCAGCAGTGAAGGCAGGCTTGAGCAGTACTTC,CASSEGRLEQYF
TRBD1,TRBV12-3/TRBV12-4,NA,TRBJ2-1,TGTGCCAGCAGTGTTAGACAGGGATACAATGAGCAGTTCTTC,CASSVRQGYNEQFF
TRBD1,TRBV12-5,few,TRBJ2-1,TGTGCTAGTGGTCCGACAGGGGGCGGACCCAATGAGCAGTTCTTC,CASGPTGGGPNEQFF
NA,TRBV28,NA,TRBJ2-7,TGTGCCAGCACCGGGGGGCTCTACGAGCAGTACTTC,CASTGGLYEQYF
NA,TRBV5-1,few,TRBJ1-1,TGCGCCAGCAGACGCCGAGAGGGCGCGTGGACTGAAGCTTTCTTT,CASRRREGAWTEAFF
TRBD1,TRBV5-1,NA,TRBJ2-3,TGCGCCAGCAGCTTGGTTCCCCAAAGGGGGCGACAGACAGATACGCAGTATTTT,CASSLVPQRGRQTDTQYF
NA,TRBV5-1,NA,TRBJ2-7,TGCGCCAGCAGCTTATCGGCAAAGGACGAGCAGTACTTC,CASSLSAKDEQYF
NA,TRBV5-1,few,TRBJ2-2,TGCGCCAGCAGCTTGGCAACCCCGGCCCAAGGGGAGCTGTTTTTT,CASSLATPAQGELFF
NA,TRBV5-1,NA,TRBJ1-4,TGCGCCAGCAGCTTGACGTCCGGGCGGGAGGAAAAACTGTTTTTT,CASSLTSGREEKLFF
NA,TRBV20-1,NA,TRBJ2-1,TGCAGTGCTGGAAAGACTACCTTTGTGTATGAGCAGTTCTTC,CSAGKTTFVYEQFF
NA,TRBV4-1,NA,TRBJ2-5,TGCGCCAGCAGCCAGACCGGGGGACTCCTAATTCAAGAGACCCAGTACTTC,CASSQTGGLLIQETQYF
NA,TRBV14,NA,TRBJ1-4,TGTGCCAGCAGCCAAATTCGGGGGGGGACTAATGAAAAACTGTTTTTT,CASSQIRGGTNEKLFF
TRBD2,TRBV20-1,few,TRBJ2-7,TGCAGTGCTATCCGGACTAGCGGCTACGAGCAGTACTTC,CSAIRTSGYEQYF
NA,TRBV2,NA,TRBJ2-3,TGTGCCAGCAGACGAACAGGTTTCACAGATACGCAGTATTTT,CASRRTGFTDTQYF
NA,TRBV5-1,NA,TRBJ1-2,TGCGCCAGCAGTCGATTACCCGGGACCAGTGGGGGCTACACCTTC,CASSRLPGTSGGYTF
TRBD2,TRBV5-5,few,TRBJ2-7,TGTGCCAGCAGCCCTGTAGCGGGGGACTCCTACGAGCAGTACTTC,CASSPVAGDSYEQYF
TRBD2,TRBV28,NA,TRBJ2-5,TGTGCCAGCAGACGGGGACTAGCCGTCGTGGGGGAGACCCAGTACTTC,CASRRGLAVVGETQYF
NA,TRBV20-1,once,TRBJ1-6,TGCAGTGCTAGAGATCTGGTCAGACCCAGGAATTCACCCCCCCACTTT,CSARDLVRPRNSPPHF
NA,TRBV18,few,TRBJ2-5,TGTGCCAGCTCACCGTCCGGAGACAATGAGCAGTACTTC,CASSPSGDNEQYF
NA,TRBV6-2/TRBV6-3,NA,TRBJ2-1,TGTGCCAGCAGTTACCGGTTGGGTCAGAGGGATGAGCAGTTCTTC,CASSYRLGQRDEQFF
NA,TRBV12-3/TRBV12-4,NA,TRBJ1-1,TGTGCCAGCTGCGACAGGATCGGTGAAGCTTTCTTT,CASCDRIGEAFF
TRBD2,TRBV13,NA,TRBJ2-3,TGTGCCAGCAGCTTAGGTGGACTAGCGGGGGGGTTAGATACGCAGTATTTT,CASSLGGLAGGLDTQYF
NA,TRBV12-3/TRBV12-4,NA,TRBJ1-5,TGTGCCAGCAGTTTAAGCACGAATCTGCCCCAGCATTTT,CASSLSTNLPQHF
TRBD1,TRBV18,NA,TRBJ1-5,TGTACCAGCTCACCATCCCCGACAGGGGGCTACCAGCCCCAGCATTTT,CTSSPSPTGGYQPQHF
TRBD2,TRBV7-2,NA,TRBJ2-5,TGTGCCAGCAGCTTAGGTGGCTCCGGGGGGCAGTACTTC,CASSLGGSGGQYF
NA,TRBV12-3/TRBV12-4,NA,TRBJ1-1,TGTGCCACCGAAGGACAGCCCAACACTGAAGCTTTCTTT,CATEGQPNTEAFF
TRBD1,TRBV2,NA,TRBJ1-1,TGTGCCAGCAGTGAGTGGGGACAGGGCAGTGAAGCTTTCTTT,CASSEWGQGSEAFF
TRBD1,TRBV5-5,NA,TRBJ2-1,TGTGCCAGCAGCTTCAGCAGGGGGTACAATGAGCAGTTCTTC,CASSFSRGYNEQFF
TRBD2,TRBV7-2,NA,TRBJ2-1,TGTGCCAGCAGCTTAGGAGTTAGCGGGGGTATCAATGAGCAGTTCTTC,CASSLGVSGGINEQFF
NA,TRBV24-1,NA,TRBJ1-1,TGTGCCACCAGTGGGGGCGATAGCCCTGAAGCTTTCTTT,CATSGGDSPEAFF
TRBD2,TRBV7-3,few,TRBJ2-1,TGTGCCAGCAGCATACTAGCGGGGGGTCTGGATGAGCAGTTCTTC,CASSILAGGLDEQFF
NA,TRBV5-1,NA,TRBJ2-7,TGCGCCAGCAGCGTTTCAGGGTTCTCCTACGAGCAGTACTTC,CASSVSGFSYEQYF
NA,TRBV6-5,NA,TRBJ1-1,TGTGCCAGCAGTTCTGGCGGGACGGGGAACACTGAAGCTTTCTTT,CASSSGGTGNTEAFF